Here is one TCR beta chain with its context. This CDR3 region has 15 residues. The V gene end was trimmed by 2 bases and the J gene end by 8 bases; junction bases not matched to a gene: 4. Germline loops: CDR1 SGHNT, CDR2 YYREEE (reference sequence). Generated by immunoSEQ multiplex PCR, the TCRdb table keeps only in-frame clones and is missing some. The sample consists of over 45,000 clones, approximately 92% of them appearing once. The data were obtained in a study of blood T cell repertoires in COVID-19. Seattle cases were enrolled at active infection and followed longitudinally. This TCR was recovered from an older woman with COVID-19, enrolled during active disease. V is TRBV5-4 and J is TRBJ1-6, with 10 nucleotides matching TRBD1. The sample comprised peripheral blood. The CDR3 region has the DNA TGTGCCAGCAGCTTTATCGGGACAGGGGATTCACCCCTCCACTTT. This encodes CASSFIGTGDSPLHF. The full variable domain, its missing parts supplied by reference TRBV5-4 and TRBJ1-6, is ETGVTQSPTHLIKTRGQQVTLRCSSQSGHNTVSWYQQALGQGPQFIFQYYREEENGRGNFPPRFSGLQFPNYSSELNVNALELDDSALYLCASSFIGTGDSPLHFGNGTRLTVT.